This T cell receptor beta chain was recorded in a study of T cell repertoires in cytomegalovirus infection. Background on the study: Signatures in public TCR beta sequences pointed to both CMV infection and matching HLA type. Broader study findings: Dominant in the ex vivo response were TCR beta clonotypes restricted by HLA-C and specific for CMV. The cumulative frequency of public TCR beta families distinguished individuals who carried CMV together with the relevant HLA.

In this sample, this clonotype turned up a few times. Its antigen is still unknown. Germline values: CDR1 SGHAT, CDR2 FQNNGV. The CDR3 extends over 16 amino acids. The trim removed 1 base at V and 5 bases at J, leaving 8 bases unmatched. TCRdb independently ran MiXCR on the reads; one entry per CDR3 protein. The repertoire includes approximately 97,000 distinct CDR3 sequences, more than 15% of them detected once, and less than 10% sits in the top ten. The gene calls are TRBV11-2 and TRBJ2-5; TRBD2 matches at 9 bases. The source is a human donor in good health (CMV status not recorded). Some clones in this sample may be carry-over from other donors' samples. The sample taken for sequencing was PBMCs. The CDR3 spells CASSLVIAGGGETQYF. The CDR3, as DNA: TGTGCCAGCAGCTTAGTCATTGCGGGGGGGGGGGAGACCCAGTACTTC.